The 10 T cell receptor beta chains listed next were all sequenced from one sample in a study of OX40 agonist ivuxolimab in advanced cancers. Sequencing used immunoSEQ multiplex PCR; TCRdb keeps in-frame clones, though not all of them. The sample yields over 85,000 clones, roughly nine tenths seen once. This sample comprised CD4+ or CD8+ T cells sorted from blood, obtained in a trial of the OX40 agonist ivuxolimab. The source of these receptors is an adult with an advanced solid tumor such as melanoma, head and neck, liver or kidney cancer.

The gene calls are TRBV11-3 and TRBJ2-7; 7 nucleotides align to TRBD2. The CDR3 has 14 residues. The V segment lost 5 bases and the J segment 3 bases; nucleotides outside the gene matches: 7. Per germline, CDR1 SGHNT and CDR2 YENEEA. The CDR3, as DNA: TGTGCCAGCAGCCCCCGGGAGCGGGACTACGAGCAGTACTTC. It translates to CASSPRERDYEQYF.

The chain couples TRBV19 to TRBJ2-2; either TRBD1 or TRBD2 may fit D (6 bases each). Trimming shortened V by 6 bases and J by 6 bases, and 20 bases separated the two germline ends. The germline gives CDR1 LNHDA, CDR2 SQIVND (reference sequence). The CDR3 consists of 16 residues. The CDR3 is CASRRGAGGRAGELFF. For the CDR3, the DNA is TGTGCCAGTAGGAGGGGGGCAGGCGGACGTGCCGGGGAGCTGTTTTTT.

V is TRBV18 and J is TRBJ1-2; TRBD1 aligns across 7 bases. V was clipped by 3 bases and J by 4 bases; unmatched bases: 2. The CDR3 extends over 13 amino acids. The V gene's germline CDR1 is KGHSH and CDR2 LQKENI. CDR3 DNA: TGTGCCAGCTCACCGACAGGGCTCTATGGCTACACCTTC. Translated: CASSPTGLYGYTF.

This chain's CDR3 is CASSPNTQAPQHF. The CDR3 bases are TGTGCCAGCTCACCAAACACTCAGGCTCCCCAGCATTTT. This sequence joins TRBV18 and TRBJ1-5; D remains unclear. The CDR3 totals 13 residues. Germline V gives CDR1 KGHSH, CDR2 LQKENI. V was clipped by 2 bases and J by 10 bases, with 12 bases between them.

This clone was observed a handful of times. The chain joins TRBV15 to TRBJ2-7; D is unclear. Germline CDR1 reads LNHNV; CDR2 reads YYDKDF (reference sequence). The CDR3 totals 14 residues. Deletions cut 5 bases from V and 4 bases from J, with 15 bases between. CDR3 amino acids: CATSLGKRPYEQYF. The DNA for the CDR3 is TGTGCCACCAGCCTCGGAAAACGGCCTTACGAGCAGTACTTC.

This rearrangement joins TRBV7-2 to TRBJ1-3; D remains ambiguous. Germline-derived CDR1 and CDR2 are SGHTA and FQGNSA. V was cut by 3 bases and J by 4 bases, with 16 bases left in between. The CDR3 loop spans 16 amino acids. The CDR3 region is CASSLGLGGYGNTIYF. CDR3 DNA: TGTGCCAGCAGCTTGGGCTTGGGTGGGTACGGAAACACCATATATTTT. The variable domain in full, completed from reference TRBV7-2 and TRBJ1-3, reads GAGVSQSPSNKVTEKGKDVELRCDPISGHTALYWYRQSLGQGLEFLIYFQGNSAPDKSGLPSDRFSAERTGGSVSTLTIQRTQQEDSAVYLCASSLGLGGYGNTIYFGEGSWLTVV.

The V and J genes are TRBV7-3 and TRBJ2-1, with 7 bases fitting TRBD2. The CDR3 length is 19 residues. The germline V gene has CDR1 SGHTA and CDR2 FQGTGA. The V and J ends lost 5 bases and 6 bases, in that order; junction bases with no gene match: 22. DNA of the CDR3: TGTGCCAGCAGCCCCCATGGACCGATCAGCGGGATAAAAGGCAATGAGCAGTTCTTC. It codes for CASSPHGPISGIKGNEQFF.

As DNA, the CDR3 is TGCGCCAGCAGCTTGGCCGGGGGCGGGCCAGATACGCAGTATTTT. This codes for CASSLAGGGPDTQYF. The chain links TRBV5-1 to TRBJ2-3; D may match TRBD1 or TRBD2 (6 bases each). The CDR3 totals 15 residues. The germline CDR1 and CDR2 sequences are SGHRS and YFSETQ. Trimming pared 0 bases from V and 4 bases from J, leaving 12 bases between. Drawing the rest from reference TRBV5-1 and TRBJ2-3, the complete variable domain is KAGVTQTPRYLIKTRGQQVTLSCSPISGHRSVSWYQQTPGQGLQFLFEYFSETQRNKGNFPGRFSGRQFSNSRSEMNVSTLELGDSALYLCASSLAGGGPDTQYFGPGTRLTVL.

The chain links TRBV29-1 to TRBJ2-7; TRBD2 might be the D (6 bases). Germline V gives CDR1 SQVTM, CDR2 ANQGSEA. Trimming stripped 8 bases from V and 5 bases from J, with 13 bases between. The CDR3 sequence is 11 residues long. Here the CDR3 reads CSFRLGHEQYF. CDR3 sequence (DNA): TGCAGCTTCAGACTAGGTCACGAGCAGTACTTC.

This clone occurred once. V gene TRBV6-5 combines with J gene TRBJ2-2, with D unclear. Germline loops: CDR1 MNHEY, CDR2 SVGAGI. With 4 bases removed from V and 4 bases from J, the gap between germline ends came to 10 bases. The CDR3 is 14 amino acids. CDR3 in DNA: TGTGCCAGCAGTTCGGCAGTATCCACCGGGGAGCTGTTTTTT. Translating it yields CASSSAVSTGELFF.